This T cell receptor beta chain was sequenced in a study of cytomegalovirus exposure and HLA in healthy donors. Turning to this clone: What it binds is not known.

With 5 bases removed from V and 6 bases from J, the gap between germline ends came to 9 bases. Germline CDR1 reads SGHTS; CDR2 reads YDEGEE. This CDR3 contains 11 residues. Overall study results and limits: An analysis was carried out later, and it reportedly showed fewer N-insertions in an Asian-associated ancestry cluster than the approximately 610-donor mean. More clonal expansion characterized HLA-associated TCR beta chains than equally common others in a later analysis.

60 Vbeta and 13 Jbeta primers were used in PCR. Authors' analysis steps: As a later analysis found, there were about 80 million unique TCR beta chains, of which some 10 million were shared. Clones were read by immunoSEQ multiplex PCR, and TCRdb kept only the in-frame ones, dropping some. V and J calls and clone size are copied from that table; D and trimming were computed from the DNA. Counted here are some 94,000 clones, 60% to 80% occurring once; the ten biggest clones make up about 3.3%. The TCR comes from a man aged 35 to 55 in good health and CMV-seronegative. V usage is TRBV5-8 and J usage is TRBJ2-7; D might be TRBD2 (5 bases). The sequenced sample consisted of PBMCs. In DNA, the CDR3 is TGTGCCAGCAGTGCCCGGGGCGAGCAGTACTTC. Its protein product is CASSARGEQYF.